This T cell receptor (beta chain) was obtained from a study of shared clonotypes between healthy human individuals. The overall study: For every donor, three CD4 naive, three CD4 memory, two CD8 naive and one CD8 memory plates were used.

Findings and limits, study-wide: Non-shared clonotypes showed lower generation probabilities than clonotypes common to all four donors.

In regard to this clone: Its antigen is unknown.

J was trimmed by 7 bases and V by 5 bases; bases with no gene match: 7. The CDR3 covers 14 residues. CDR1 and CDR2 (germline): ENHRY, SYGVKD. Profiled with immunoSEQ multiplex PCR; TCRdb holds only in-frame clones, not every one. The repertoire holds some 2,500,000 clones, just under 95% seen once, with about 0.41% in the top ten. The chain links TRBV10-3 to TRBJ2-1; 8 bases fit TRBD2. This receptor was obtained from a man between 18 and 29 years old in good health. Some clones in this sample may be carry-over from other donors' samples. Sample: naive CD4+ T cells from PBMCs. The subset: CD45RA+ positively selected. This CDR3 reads CAISKAGVVNEQFF. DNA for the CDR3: TGTGCCATCAGTAAAGCGGGAGTGGTGAATGAGCAGTTCTTC.